This T cell receptor beta chain was captured in a study of control samples from healthy donors and cancer patients. Repertoires were generated with immunoSEQ multiplex PCR, while TCRdb's copy carries only in-frame clones and drops some. The sample includes approximately 110,000 clones, about nine tenths of them seen just once. The CDR3 spans 14 residues. Germline V gives CDR1 KGHDR, CDR2 SFDVKD. The ends lost 6 bases at V and 2 bases at J; junction bases unmatched: 5. Sequenced input: blood. J is TRBJ1-2 and V is TRBV24-1; 7 bases align to TRBD1. The receptor's source is a human donor in good health. The donor label of this sample is uncertain. The chain's CDR3 is CATSLAGQNYGYTF. CDR3 nucleotide sequence: TGTGCCACCAGTTTGGCGGGACAGAACTATGGCTACACCTTC.